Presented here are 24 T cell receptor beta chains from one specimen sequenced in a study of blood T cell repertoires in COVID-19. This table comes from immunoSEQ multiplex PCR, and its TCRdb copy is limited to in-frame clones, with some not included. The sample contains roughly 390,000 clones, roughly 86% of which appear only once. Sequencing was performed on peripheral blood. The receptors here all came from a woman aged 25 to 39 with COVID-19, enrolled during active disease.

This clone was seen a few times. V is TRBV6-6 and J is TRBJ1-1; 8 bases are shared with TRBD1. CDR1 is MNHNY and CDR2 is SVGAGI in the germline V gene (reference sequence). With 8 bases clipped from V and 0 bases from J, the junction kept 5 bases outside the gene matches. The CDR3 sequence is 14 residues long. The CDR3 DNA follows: TGTGCCAGCGGAACGGACAGGGTGAACACTGAAGCTTTCTTT. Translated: CASGTDRVNTEAFF.

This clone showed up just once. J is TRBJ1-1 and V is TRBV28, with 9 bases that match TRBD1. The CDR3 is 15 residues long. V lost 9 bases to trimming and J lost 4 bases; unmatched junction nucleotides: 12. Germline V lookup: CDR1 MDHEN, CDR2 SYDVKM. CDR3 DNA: TGTGCCAGTGGAAGGACAGGGGAGCCGCCCACTGAAGCTTTCTTT. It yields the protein CASGRTGEPPTEAFF. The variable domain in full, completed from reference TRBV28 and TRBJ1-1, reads DVKVTQSSRYLVKRTGEKVFLECVQDMDHENMFWYRQDPGLGLRLIYFSYDVKMKEKGDIPEGYSVSREKKERFSLILESASTNQTSMYLCASGRTGEPPTEAFFGQGTRLTVV.

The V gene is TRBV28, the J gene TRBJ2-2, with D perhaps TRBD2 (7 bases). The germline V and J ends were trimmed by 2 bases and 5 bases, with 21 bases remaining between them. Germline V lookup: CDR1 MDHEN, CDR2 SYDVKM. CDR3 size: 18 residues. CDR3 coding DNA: TGTGCCAGCAGTTTACACACTTGGATCGGGGGGCGGACCGGGGAGCTGTTTTTT. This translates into CASSLHTWIGGRTGELFF.

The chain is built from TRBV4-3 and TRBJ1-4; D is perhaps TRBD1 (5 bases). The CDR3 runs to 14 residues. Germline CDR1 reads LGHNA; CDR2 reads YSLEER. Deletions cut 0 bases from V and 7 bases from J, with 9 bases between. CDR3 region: CASSQDTGGEKLFF. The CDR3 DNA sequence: TGCGCCAGCAGCCAAGATACAGGTGGTGAAAAACTGTTTTTT.

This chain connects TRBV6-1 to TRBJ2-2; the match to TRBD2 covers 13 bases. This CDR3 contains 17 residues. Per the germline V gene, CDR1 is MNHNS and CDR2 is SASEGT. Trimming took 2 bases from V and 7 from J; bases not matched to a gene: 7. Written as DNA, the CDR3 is TGTGCCAGCAGTGAAACCGGACTAGCGGGAGTGGACGGGGAGCTGTTTTTT. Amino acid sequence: CASSETGLAGVDGELFF.

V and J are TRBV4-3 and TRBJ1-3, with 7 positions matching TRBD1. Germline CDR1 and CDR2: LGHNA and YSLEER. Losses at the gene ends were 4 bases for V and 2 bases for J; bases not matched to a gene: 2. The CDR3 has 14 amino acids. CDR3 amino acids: CASSRGTAGNTIYF. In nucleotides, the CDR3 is TGCGCCAGCAGCCGGGGGACAGCTGGAAACACCATATATTTT.

The DNA of the CDR3 is TGTGCCAGCAGCTTACGAGCGGGATACGAGCAGTACTTC. Residues: CASSLRAGYEQYF. The rearrangement joins TRBV7-3 to TRBJ2-7, with 7 bases that match TRBD2. Germline trimming cut 2 bases from V and 4 bases from J; bases unmatched to any gene: 2. The germline CDR1 and CDR2 sequences are SGHTA and FQGTGA. The CDR3 totals 13 residues.

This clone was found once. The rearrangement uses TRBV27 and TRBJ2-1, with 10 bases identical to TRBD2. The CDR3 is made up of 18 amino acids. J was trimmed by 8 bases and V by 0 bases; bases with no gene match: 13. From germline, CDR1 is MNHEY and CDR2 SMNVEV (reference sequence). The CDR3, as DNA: TGTGCCAGCAGTTTATCGCTCTTACTAGCGGGGAGGGGCGATGAGCAGTTCTTC. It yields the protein CASSLSLLLAGRGDEQFF.

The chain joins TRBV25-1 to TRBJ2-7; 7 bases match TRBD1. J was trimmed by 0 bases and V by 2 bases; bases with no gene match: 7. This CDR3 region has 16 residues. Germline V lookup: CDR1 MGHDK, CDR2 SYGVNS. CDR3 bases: TGTGCCAGCAGTGAACTCGGACAGGCCAACTCCTACGAGCAGTACTTC. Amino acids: CASSELGQANSYEQYF.

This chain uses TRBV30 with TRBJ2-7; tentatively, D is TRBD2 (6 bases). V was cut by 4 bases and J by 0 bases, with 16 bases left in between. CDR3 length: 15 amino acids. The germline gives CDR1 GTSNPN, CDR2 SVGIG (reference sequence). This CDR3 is CAWNQGFGGSYEQYF. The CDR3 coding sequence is TGTGCCTGGAACCAAGGGTTCGGGGGCTCCTACGAGCAGTACTTC.

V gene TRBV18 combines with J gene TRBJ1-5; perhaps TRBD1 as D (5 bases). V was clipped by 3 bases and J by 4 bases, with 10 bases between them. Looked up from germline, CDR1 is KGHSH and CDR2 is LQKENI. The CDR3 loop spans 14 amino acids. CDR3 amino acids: CASSPGHNNQPQHF. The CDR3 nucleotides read TGTGCCAGCTCACCCGGACATAATAATCAGCCCCAGCATTTT.

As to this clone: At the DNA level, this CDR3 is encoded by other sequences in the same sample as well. CDR3 DNA sequence: TGCGCCAGCAGCTTAGGACAGGGAAGTAATGAAAAACTGTTTTTT. Protein product: CASSLGQGSNEKLFF. This chain joins TRBV5-1 and TRBJ1-4; 8 bases line up with TRBD1. Germline V CDR1 and CDR2: SGHRS, YFSETQ. The CDR3 length is 15 residues. V shed 2 bases and J 4 bases; nucleotides not matched to a gene: 4.

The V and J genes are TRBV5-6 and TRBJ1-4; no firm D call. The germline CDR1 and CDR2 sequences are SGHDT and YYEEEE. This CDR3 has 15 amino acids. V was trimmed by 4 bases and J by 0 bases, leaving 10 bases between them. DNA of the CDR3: TGTGCCAGCAGCCCTGCGGGGACAACTAATGAAAAACTGTTTTTT. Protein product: CASSPAGTTNEKLFF.

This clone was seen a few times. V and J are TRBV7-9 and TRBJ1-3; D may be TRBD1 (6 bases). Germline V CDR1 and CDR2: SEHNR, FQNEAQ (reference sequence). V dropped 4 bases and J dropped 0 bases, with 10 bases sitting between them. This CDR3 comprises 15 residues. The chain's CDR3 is CASSSDRNSGNTIYF. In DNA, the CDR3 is TGTGCCAGCAGCTCGGACAGAAACTCTGGAAACACCATATATTTT.

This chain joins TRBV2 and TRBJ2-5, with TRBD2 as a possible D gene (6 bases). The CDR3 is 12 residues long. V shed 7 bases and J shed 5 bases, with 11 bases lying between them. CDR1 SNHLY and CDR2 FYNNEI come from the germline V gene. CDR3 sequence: CASTRERETQYF. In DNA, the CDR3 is TGTGCCAGCACCCGGGAGCGGGAGACCCAGTACTTC. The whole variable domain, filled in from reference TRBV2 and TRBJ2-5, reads EPEVTQTPSHQVTQMGQEVILRCVPISNHLYFYWYRQILGQKVEFLVSFYNNEISEKSEIFDDQFSVERPDGSNFTLKIRSTKLEDSAMYFCASTRERETQYFGPGTRLLVL.

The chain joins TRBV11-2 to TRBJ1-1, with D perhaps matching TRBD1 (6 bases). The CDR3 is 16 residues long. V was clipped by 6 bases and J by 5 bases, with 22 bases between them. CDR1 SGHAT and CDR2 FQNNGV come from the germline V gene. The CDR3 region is CASRPISGQRRTEAFF. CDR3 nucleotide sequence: TGTGCCAGCAGACCCATCTCCGGACAGCGGAGGACTGAAGCTTTCTTT.

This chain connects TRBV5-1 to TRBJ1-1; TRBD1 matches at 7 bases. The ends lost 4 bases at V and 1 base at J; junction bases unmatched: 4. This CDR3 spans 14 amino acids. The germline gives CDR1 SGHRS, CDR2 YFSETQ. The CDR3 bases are TGCGCCAGCAGCCCTGACAGGGCGAACACTGAAGCTTTCTTT. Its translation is CASSPDRANTEAFF.

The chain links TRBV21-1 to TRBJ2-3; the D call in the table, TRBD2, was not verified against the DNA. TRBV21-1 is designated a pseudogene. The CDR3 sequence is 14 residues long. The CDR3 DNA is TGTGCCAGCACCAAGGACGGGAACACAGATACGCAGTATTTT. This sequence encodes CASTKDGNTDTQYF.

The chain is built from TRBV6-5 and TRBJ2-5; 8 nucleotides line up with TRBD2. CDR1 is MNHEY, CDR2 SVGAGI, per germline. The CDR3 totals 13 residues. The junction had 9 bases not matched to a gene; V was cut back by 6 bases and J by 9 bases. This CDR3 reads CASRAGPRGAQYF. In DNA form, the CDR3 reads TGTGCCAGCAGAGCGGGACCGCGGGGGGCCCAGTACTTC.

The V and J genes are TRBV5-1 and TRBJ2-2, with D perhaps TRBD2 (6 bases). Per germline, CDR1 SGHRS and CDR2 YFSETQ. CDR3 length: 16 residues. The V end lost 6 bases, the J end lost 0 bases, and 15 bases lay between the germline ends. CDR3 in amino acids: CASKGGAQTNTGELFF. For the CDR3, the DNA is TGCGCCAGCAAGGGAGGCGCGCAAACGAACACCGGGGAGCTGTTTTTT.

CDR3 in amino acids: CASSSNIGNTIYF. The CDR3 DNA reads as TGTGCCAGCAGCTCCAACATTGGAAACACCATATATTTT. The genes are TRBV5-4 and TRBJ1-3; D not certain. Per germline, CDR1 SGHNT and CDR2 YYREEE (reference sequence). The CDR3 spans 13 residues. The V and J ends lost 3 bases and 3 bases respectively, with 7 bases between them.

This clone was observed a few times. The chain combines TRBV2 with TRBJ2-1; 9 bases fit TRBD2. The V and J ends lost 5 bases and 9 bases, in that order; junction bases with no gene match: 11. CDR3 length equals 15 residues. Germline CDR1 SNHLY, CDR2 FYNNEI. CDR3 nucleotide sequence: TGTGCCAGCAGTCAGGATAGCGGGAGAGGAAGTGAGCAGTTCTTC. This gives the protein CASSQDSGRGSEQFF.

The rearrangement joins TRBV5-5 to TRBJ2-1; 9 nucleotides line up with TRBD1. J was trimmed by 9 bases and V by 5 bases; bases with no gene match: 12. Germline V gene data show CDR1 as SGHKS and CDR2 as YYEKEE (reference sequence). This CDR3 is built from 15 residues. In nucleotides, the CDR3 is TGTGCCAGCAGGTGGAGGGACAGGGAGTCGACTGAGCAGTTCTTC. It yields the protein CASRWRDRESTEQFF.

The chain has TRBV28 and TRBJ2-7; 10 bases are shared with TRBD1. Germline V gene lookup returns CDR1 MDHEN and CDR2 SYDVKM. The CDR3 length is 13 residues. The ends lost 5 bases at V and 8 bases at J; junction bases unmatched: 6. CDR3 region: CASSPRDRGQQYF. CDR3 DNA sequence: TGTGCCAGCAGTCCCCGGGACAGGGGACAGCAGTACTTC.